Below, 28 T cell receptor beta chains from the same sample are listed, as sequenced in a study of T cell responses to AZD1222 COVID-19 vaccine. Profiling relied on immunoSEQ multiplex PCR, and the TCRdb table lists in-frame clones only, not all of them. The sample has roughly 100,000 clones; roughly 87% are singletons. Sequenced here: peripheral blood, sampled on day 0 of AZD1222 vaccination. The receptors originated from an adult in good health.

This chain uses TRBV5-1 with TRBJ2-1; 10 bases align to TRBD2. This CDR3 has 16 residues. CDR1 is SGHRS, CDR2 YFSETQ, per germline. V shed 4 bases, J shed 8 bases, and the junction held 12 bases outside the gene matches. The CDR3 bases are TGCGCCAGCAGCATACCCCCCAGCGGGGGGGCACATGAGCAGTTCTTC. Encoded protein: CASSIPPSGGAHEQFF.

This chain links TRBV3-1 (or the pseudogene TRBV3-2) with TRBJ2-5; 16 bases line up with TRBD2. Trimming removed 1 base from V and 5 bases from J; junction bases left unmatched: 4. The V gene's germline CDR1 is LGHDT and CDR2 YNNKEL (reference sequence). CDR3 length equals 17 residues. The CDR3 spells CASSQVGLAGGSETQYF. The CDR3 DNA reads as TGTGCCAGCAGCCAAGTGGGACTAGCGGGGGGGAGTGAGACCCAGTACTTC.

The chain recombines TRBV5-6 with TRBJ2-1, with D maybe TRBD1 (6 bases). The V end lost 4 bases, the J end lost 0 bases, and 14 bases lay between the germline ends. The CDR3 is 16 amino acids. Germline-derived CDR1 and CDR2 are SGHDT and YYEEEE. The CDR3 nucleotides read TGTGCCAGCAGCCCTAGCAGGGGAAGCTCCTACAATGAGCAGTTCTTC. Translated, it gives CASSPSRGSSYNEQFF.

The gene calls are TRBV4-3 and TRBJ1-2; TRBD1 is a possible D gene (5 bases). CDR1 and CDR2 from the germline V gene are LGHNA and YSLEER. The CDR3 sequence is 14 residues long. V was trimmed by 4 bases and J by 9 bases, leaving 18 bases between them. CDR3 sequence reads: CASSPGGGRGRYTF. CDR3 coding DNA: TGCGCCAGCAGCCCGGGCGGCGGCCGGGGCCGCTACACCTTC.

The rearrangement uses TRBV7-9 and TRBJ1-3; tentative D call: TRBD1 (5 bases). The germline V gene has CDR1 SEHNR and CDR2 FQNEAQ (reference sequence). The CDR3 extends over 15 amino acids. V lost 1 base to trimming and J lost 4 bases, with 11 bases between them. CDR3 loop: CASSLEGAQGNTIYF. CDR3 nucleotides: TGTGCCAGCAGCTTAGAAGGGGCGCAAGGAAACACCATATATTTT.

This clone occurred once. V usage is TRBV6-2 or TRBV6-3 and J usage is TRBJ1-2; 8 bases fit TRBD1. The trim removed 5 bases at V and 8 bases at J, leaving 7 bases unmatched. The CDR3 has 13 amino acids. Per germline, CDR1 MNHEY and CDR2 SVGEGT. The CDR3 sequence: CASSQAGGGGYTF. CDR3 sequence (DNA): TGTGCCAGCAGTCAAGCAGGGGGCGGCGGCTACACCTTC.

V and J are TRBV27 and TRBJ2-1; TRBD1 matches at 9 bases. CDR1 MNHEY and CDR2 SMNVEV come from the germline V gene (reference sequence). With 5 bases clipped from V and 12 bases from J, the junction kept 5 bases outside the gene matches. CDR3 size: 12 residues. CDR3 loop: CASSPGGQGQFF. The CDR3 region has the DNA TGTGCCAGCAGTCCGGGGGGACAGGGGCAGTTCTTC.

The J gene is TRBJ2-7, the V gene TRBV5-4, with 7 bases lining up with TRBD2. There are 14 residues in the CDR3. Germline trimming cut 4 bases from V and 2 bases from J; bases unmatched to any gene: 6. Germline V gene data show CDR1 as SGHNT and CDR2 as YYREEE (reference sequence). The CDR3 DNA follows: TGTGCCAGCAGCCCCACGGGGGGAACCTACGAGCAGTACTTC. Protein product: CASSPTGGTYEQYF.

The chain couples TRBV21-1 to TRBJ1-3. TRBV21-1 is termed a pseudogene. The CDR3 contains 14 residues. The CDR3 DNA is TGTGCCAGCAGCCGGGGGGGACCTGGAAACACCATATATTTT. Translated: CASSRGGPGNTIYF.

The J gene is TRBJ2-3, the V gene TRBV7-6; perhaps D is TRBD1 or TRBD2 (5 bases each). Looked up from germline, CDR1 is SGHVS and CDR2 is FNYEAQ. The CDR3 runs 14 residues. With 6 bases removed from V and 1 base from J, the gap between germline ends came to 11 bases. CDR3 DNA: TGTGCCAGCAGGAGGGGCTGGGGCACAGATACGCAGTATTTT. This codes for CASRRGWGTDTQYF.

The genes are TRBV5-4 and TRBJ1-3; the match to TRBD1 covers 7 bases. CDR1 and CDR2 from the germline V gene are SGHNT and YYREEE (reference sequence). There are 15 residues in the CDR3. The J segment lost 2 bases and the V segment lost 6 bases, leaving 8 bases of the junction unmatched. For the CDR3, the DNA is TGTGCCAGCACCCGGGACAGCGAGCCTGGAAACACCATATATTTT. This translates into CASTRDSEPGNTIYF.

The V gene is TRBV5-5, the J gene TRBJ2-1; no definite D call. Germline values: CDR1 SGHKS, CDR2 YYEKEE (reference sequence). Trimming stripped 0 bases from V and 8 bases from J, with 9 bases between. CDR3 length: 13 residues. This CDR3 is CASSLGPSDEQFF. As DNA, the CDR3 is TGTGCCAGCAGCTTGGGGCCCTCCGATGAGCAGTTCTTC.

V is TRBV18 and J is TRBJ1-3; no firm D call. V was trimmed by 6 bases and J by 0 bases, leaving 12 bases between them. The germline CDR1 and CDR2 sequences are KGHSH and LQKENI. The CDR3 is 15 residues long. The CDR3 spells CASSEQANSGNTIYF. The CDR3 DNA sequence: TGTGCCAGCTCGGAGCAGGCAAACTCTGGAAACACCATATATTTT.

About this clone: This specimen includes other DNA sequences encoding the same CDR3. The chain carries TRBV6-2 or TRBV6-3 and TRBJ1-1; TRBD1 aligns across 7 bases. This CDR3 region has 11 residues. Trimming cost V 5 bases and J 6 bases; bases outside gene matches: 0. Germline CDR1 is MNHEY and CDR2 is SVGEGT. CDR3: CASSQGAEAFF. The CDR3 bases are TGTGCCAGCAGTCAGGGGGCTGAAGCTTTCTTT.

This clone was seen a few times. The chain has TRBV5-1 and TRBJ2-1, with TRBD2 matching 8 bases. The V gene end was trimmed by 0 bases and the J gene end by 0 bases; junction bases not matched to a gene: 5. The length of the CDR3 is 17 residues. Per the germline V gene, CDR1 is SGHRS and CDR2 is YFSETQ. In nucleotides, the CDR3 is TGCGCCAGCAGCTTGGAGCGGGGGCCGAGCTCCTACAATGAGCAGTTCTTC. Its translation: CASSLERGPSSYNEQFF.

The CDR3 region is CASSPGQGSNQPQHF. In DNA form, the CDR3 reads TGCGCCAGCAGCCCTGGACAGGGCAGCAATCAGCCCCAGCATTTT. This chain uses TRBV5-1 with TRBJ1-5, with TRBD1 matching 8 bases. After removal of 4 bases from V and 1 base from J, the junction contained 4 bases not matched to a gene. The CDR3 length is 15 residues. CDR1 is SGHRS and CDR2 is YFSETQ in the germline V gene. Based on the CDR3 plus reference TRBV5-1 and TRBJ1-5, the full variable domain is KAGVTQTPRYLIKTRGQQVTLSCSPISGHRSVSWYQQTPGQGLQFLFEYFSETQRNKGNFPGRFSGRQFSNSRSEMNVSTLELGDSALYLCASSPGQGSNQPQHFGDGTRLSIL.

The chain is built from TRBV7-8 and TRBJ1-5, with D perhaps matching TRBD1 (6 bases). Trimming left V 5 bases short and J 0 bases short, with 17 bases between. The CDR3 covers 17 residues. Germline lookup yields CDR1 SGHVS and CDR2 FQNEAQ. The DNA for the CDR3 is TGTGCCAGCAGCCGACGGACAGAGATTTATAGCAATCAGCCCCAGCATTTT. This gives the protein CASSRRTEIYSNQPQHF.

The chain employs TRBV6-5 and TRBJ2-6, with no clear D. Trimming stripped 6 bases from V and 1 base from J, with 10 bases between. In germline, CDR1 is MNHEY, CDR2 SVGAGI. The CDR3 runs to 15 residues. The CDR3 loop reads CASRYEVSGANVLTF. Here the CDR3 DNA reads TGTGCCAGCAGATACGAAGTTTCTGGGGCCAACGTCCTGACTTTC.

This CDR3 is CASSLVWGVLKSHGYTF. The CDR3 DNA reads as TGTGCCAGCAGCTTAGTCTGGGGGGTGCTTAAGTCACATGGCTACACCTTC. The chain carries TRBV7-2 and TRBJ1-2; possible D gene TRBD1, 5 bases. The CDR3 consists of 17 residues. Per germline, CDR1 SGHTA and CDR2 FQGNSA. V dropped 1 base and J dropped 6 bases, with 21 bases sitting between them. Full variable domain (outside the CDR3, taken from reference TRBV7-2 and TRBJ1-2): GAGVSQSPSNKVTEKGKDVELRCDPISGHTALYWYRQSLGQGLEFLIYFQGNSAPDKSGLPSDRFSAERTGGSVSTLTIQRTQQEDSAVYLCASSLVWGVLKSHGYTFGSGTRLTVV.

The rearrangement uses TRBV7-2 and TRBJ2-7, with D possibly TRBD1 on 6 matching bases. Germline lookup yields CDR1 SGHTA and CDR2 FQGNSA. The V end was cut by 2 bases, the J end by 5 bases, with 16 bases between. This CDR3 has 15 residues. The CDR3: CASSLSSDRSHEQYF. CDR3 nucleotide sequence: TGTGCCAGCAGCTTATCTTCCGACAGGTCCCACGAGCAGTACTTC.

The chain carries TRBV6-2 or TRBV6-3 and TRBJ2-6; 8 bases match TRBD1. The junction had 8 bases not matched to a gene; V was cut back by 1 base and J by 0 bases. The CDR3 runs 19 residues. Germline values: CDR1 MNHEY, CDR2 SVGEGT. DNA of the CDR3: TGTGCCAGCAGTTACTGGGTGGACAGGGTCTACTCTGGGGCCAACGTCCTGACTTTC. This gives the protein CASSYWVDRVYSGANVLTF.

The chain links TRBV5-1 to TRBJ2-5; D gene ambiguous. With 1 base removed from V and 1 base from J, the gap between germline ends came to 5 bases. The germline gives CDR1 SGHRS, CDR2 YFSETQ. The CDR3 contains 13 residues. The CDR3 DNA reads TGCGCCAGCAGCTTGACAGTCCAAGAGACCCAGTACTTC. As protein: CASSLTVQETQYF.

The count of this clone is one. V gene TRBV10-3 combines with J gene TRBJ2-7, with 9 bases matching TRBD1. The length of the CDR3 is 14 residues. J gave up 6 bases and V 7 bases, and 10 bases lay outside the gene matches. Germline V gene lookup returns CDR1 ENHRY and CDR2 SYGVKD. The CDR3 nucleotides are TGTGCCATCAAGACAGGGGGGGAATTATTCGAGCAGTACTTC. Translated, it gives CAIKTGGELFEQYF.

V and J are TRBV7-2 and TRBJ1-2; a possible D gene is TRBD1 (6 bases). The CDR3 sequence is 14 residues long. CDR1 SGHTA and CDR2 FQGNSA come from the germline V gene. Trimming left V 2 bases short and J 8 bases short, with 15 bases between. CDR3 in amino acids: CASSLSGVVGGYTF. CDR3 sequence (DNA): TGTGCCAGCAGCTTATCAGGGGTAGTTGGGGGCTACACCTTC.

The chain combines TRBV5-1 with TRBJ2-3, with D possibly matching TRBD2 (6 bases). The V gene lost 2 bases and the J gene lost 1 base, with 14 bases spanning the gap. The CDR3 is 16 residues long. The germline V gene encodes CDR1 SGHRS and CDR2 YFSETQ. CDR3 region: CASSFQVAGRTDTQYF. The CDR3 DNA follows: TGCGCCAGCAGCTTCCAAGTGGCGGGGCGCACAGATACGCAGTATTTT.

The chain couples TRBV5-1 to TRBJ2-6, with D hard to call. Germline V gene sequence: CDR1 SGHRS, CDR2 YFSETQ. V gave up 3 bases and J gave up 1 base, with 8 bases separating them. The CDR3 has 15 residues. The CDR3 loop reads CASSSQLSGANVLTF. Written as DNA, the CDR3 is TGCGCCAGCAGCTCTCAGCTTTCTGGGGCCAACGTCCTGACTTTC. Full variable domain (outside the CDR3, taken from reference TRBV5-1 and TRBJ2-6): KAGVTQTPRYLIKTRGQQVTLSCSPISGHRSVSWYQQTPGQGLQFLFEYFSETQRNKGNFPGRFSGRQFSNSRSEMNVSTLELGDSALYLCASSSQLSGANVLTFGAGSRLTVL.

The rearrangement links TRBV5-1 to TRBJ2-1, with 8 bases fitting TRBD1. CDR1 is SGHRS and CDR2 is YFSETQ in the germline V gene. V shed 0 bases, J shed 8 bases, and the junction held 16 bases outside the gene matches. The CDR3 sequence is 18 residues long. The CDR3 nucleotides read TGCGCCAGCAGCTTGGTGGGGACAGGCATCAGCGGGTCGTATGAGCAGTTCTTC. Protein product: CASSLVGTGISGSYEQFF.

The V and J genes are TRBV10-1 and TRBJ2-1; no firm D call. This CDR3 is built from 14 residues. Trimming removed 2 bases from V and 6 bases from J, with 11 bases in between. The V gene's germline CDR1 is WNHNN and CDR2 SYGVQD (reference sequence). DNA of the CDR3: TGCGCCAGCAGTGAGAACTTGGCTGGCAATGAGCAGTTCTTC. Translating it yields CASSENLAGNEQFF.